One T cell receptor (beta chain) is described in this entry. The sample is drawn from a study of cytomegalovirus exposure and HLA in healthy donors. Turning to the study itself: The 95 to 150 validation repertoires, a later analysis reported, used the same platform as the approximately 670 first-cohort repertoires.

Repertoires were generated with immunoSEQ multiplex PCR, while TCRdb's copy carries only in-frame clones and drops some. This repertoire shows around 80,000 clones, 96% found once; its top ten account for roughly 1.3%. The sequence was collected from a woman aged 18 to 35 in good health and CMV-seronegative. Material for sequencing was PBMCs.

The CDR3: CASTTTGLGYTF. CDR3 DNA sequence: TGTGCCAGCACCACAACAGGATTAGGCTACACCTTC. The rearrangement links TRBV5-4 to TRBJ1-2, with a tentative D call TRBD1 (5 bases). The CDR3 has 12 residues. Trimming shortened V by 6 bases and J by 8 bases, and 14 bases separated the two germline ends. Germline values: CDR1 SGHNT, CDR2 YYREEE (reference sequence).